Following are 24 T cell receptor beta chains from one sample sequenced in a study of cytomegalovirus exposure and HLA in healthy donors. The PCR ran on 60 Vbeta and 13 Jbeta primers. Some clones are missing from TCRdb's copy, which holds only in-frame ones; the method was immunoSEQ multiplex PCR. This repertoire shows under 200,000 clones, roughly 74% found once; its top ten account for roughly 1.9%. Sample: PBMCs. These receptors were obtained from a woman in her thirties in good health and CMV-seronegative.

Here the CDR3 reads CASSLGGSGANVLTF. CDR3 nucleotides: TGTGCCAGCAGCTTAGGGGGCTCCGGGGCCAACGTCCTGACTTTC. The chain is built from TRBV7-3 and TRBJ2-6, with TRBD1 as a possible D gene (6 bases). The ends were cut back, 2 bases at V and 4 bases at J, with 9 bases in the middle. CDR3 length: 15 residues. Germline CDR1 SGHTA, CDR2 FQGTGA. Full variable domain (rest looked up from reference TRBV7-3 and TRBJ2-6): GAGVSQTPSNKVTEKGKYVELRCDPISGHTALYWYRQSLGQGPEFLIYFQGTGAADDSGLPNDRFFAVRPEGSVSTLKIQRTERGDSAVYLCASSLGGSGANVLTFGAGSRLTVL.

This clone showed up just a few times. The V gene is TRBV5-6, the J gene TRBJ1-3; D may be TRBD1 (6 bases). With 2 bases removed from V and 0 bases from J, the gap between germline ends came to 6 bases. This CDR3 spans 14 amino acids. Germline lookup yields CDR1 SGHDT and CDR2 YYEEEE. The CDR3 region has the DNA TGTGCCAGCAGCTTAGGGGGCTCTGGAAACACCATATATTTT. Its protein product is CASSLGGSGNTIYF.

This chain links TRBV11-2 with TRBJ2-1; TRBD1 might be the D (5 bases). Deletions cut 3 bases from V and 0 bases from J, with 12 bases between. CDR3 length equals 16 residues. Looked up from germline, CDR1 is SGHAT and CDR2 is FQNNGV. CDR3 sequence reads: CASSLGQMGSYNEQFF. For the CDR3, the DNA is TGTGCCAGCAGCTTGGGGCAGATGGGCTCCTACAATGAGCAGTTCTTC. The complete variable domain, with remaining parts taken from reference TRBV11-2 and TRBJ2-1, reads EAGVAQSPRYKIIEKRQSVAFWCNPISGHATLYWYQQILGQGPKLLIQFQNNGVVDDSQLPKDRFSAERLKGVDSTLKIQPAKLEDSAVYLCASSLGQMGSYNEQFFGPGTRLTVL.

The rearrangement joins TRBV4-3 to TRBJ2-1; 9 positions match TRBD2. CDR3 length: 17 residues. J gave up 5 bases and V 1 base, and 9 bases lay outside the gene matches. Germline CDR1 reads LGHNA; CDR2 reads YSLEER. CDR3 sequence (DNA): TGCGCCAGCAGCCAAGCCCCAACTAGCGGGCGTGACAATGAGCAGTTCTTC. Its protein is CASSQAPTSGRDNEQFF.

This rearrangement joins TRBV10-3 to TRBJ2-1, with 9 bases lining up with TRBD2. Unmatched junction bases numbered 3, after V lost 8 bases and J lost 7 bases. Germline values: CDR1 ENHRY, CDR2 SYGVKD. The CDR3 totals 12 residues. This CDR3 is CAIWREGNEQFF. Here the CDR3 DNA reads TGTGCCATCTGGCGGGAGGGAAATGAGCAGTTCTTC.

Only a few counts were recorded for this clone. The chain employs TRBV4-2 and TRBJ2-3; 8 positions agree with TRBD1. This CDR3 spans 16 amino acids. Germline loops: CDR1 LGHNA, CDR2 YNFKEQ. The V and J ends lost 5 bases and 1 base, in that order; junction bases with no gene match: 8. CDR3 sequence: CASSVTSGGGTDTQYF. CDR3 bases: TGTGCCAGCAGCGTAACGTCAGGGGGCGGCACAGATACGCAGTATTTT.

This clone was seen more than once but under ten times. The V and J genes are TRBV11-2 and TRBJ1-6; 12 bases match TRBD1. Trimming cost V 4 bases and J 6 bases; bases outside gene matches: 10. The CDR3 covers 18 residues. CDR1 and CDR2 (germline): SGHAT, FQNNGV. DNA of the CDR3: TGTGCCAGCAGCTCTTACCAACCGGGACAGGGGGCTAATTCACCCCTCCACTTT. This gives the protein CASSSYQPGQGANSPLHF.

This sequence joins TRBV5-1 and TRBJ1-4; 7 bases are a match to TRBD1. Germline values: CDR1 SGHRS, CDR2 YFSETQ. The V gene end was trimmed by 5 bases and the J gene end by 2 bases; junction bases not matched to a gene: 9. The CDR3 has 16 residues. The CDR3 DNA reads as TGCGCCAGCAGACACGCTCGCAGGGGGACTAATGAAAAACTGTTTTTT. It translates to CASRHARRGTNEKLFF.

The chain links TRBV30 to TRBJ1-1; D remains ambiguous. The germline gives CDR1 GTSNPN, CDR2 SVGIG (reference sequence). The CDR3 totals 13 residues. Deletions cut 3 bases from V and 4 bases from J, with 12 bases between. The CDR3 here is CAWRSGVSTEAFF. CDR3 in DNA: TGTGCCTGGAGGTCCGGGGTGAGCACTGAAGCTTTCTTT.

V is TRBV2 and J is TRBJ1-2, with TRBD1 identical over 7 bases. The CDR3 extends over 16 amino acids. With V trimmed by 6 bases and J by 4 bases, 14 bases remained unmatched. Looked up from germline, CDR1 is SNHLY and CDR2 is FYNNEI. The CDR3 reads CASRPLGGQGVYGYTF. CDR3 bases: TGTGCCAGCAGGCCTTTGGGTGGGCAGGGGGTCTATGGCTACACCTTC.

J is TRBJ1-2 and V is TRBV9; 7 bases are shared with TRBD1. The CDR3 length is 15 residues. Germline V gene data show CDR1 as SGDLS and CDR2 as YYNGEE. The V gene end was trimmed by 3 bases and the J gene end by 0 bases; junction bases not matched to a gene: 5. CDR3 in DNA: TGTGCCAGCAGCGCCCGGACAGGCTCTAACTATGGCTACACCTTC. Translated, it gives CASSARTGSNYGYTF.

The gene calls are TRBV7-3 and TRBJ1-2, with a weak D call TRBD1 (5 bases). The CDR3 consists of 16 residues. Germline V CDR1 and CDR2: SGHTA, FQGTGA. The V and J ends lost 5 bases and 3 bases respectively, with 19 bases between them. CDR3 coding DNA: TGTGCCAGCAGCCTAAACCCAGCGACAGACTACTATGGCTACACCTTC. This codes for CASSLNPATDYYGYTF.

This chain joins TRBV7-2 and TRBJ2-7; TRBD2 aligns across 10 bases. J lost 7 bases, V lost 3 bases, and 12 bases had no gene match. There are 16 residues in the CDR3. Germline V gene sequence: CDR1 SGHTA, CDR2 FQGNSA. The DNA for the CDR3 is TGTGCCAGCAGCTTGAGTAGCGGGAGGCCGGGGGGGGAGCAGTACTTC. It encodes CASSLSSGRPGGEQYF. The variable domain in full, completed from reference TRBV7-2 and TRBJ2-7, reads GAGVSQSPSNKVTEKGKDVELRCDPISGHTALYWYRQSLGQGLEFLIYFQGNSAPDKSGLPSDRFSAERTGGSVSTLTIQRTQQEDSAVYLCASSLSSGRPGGEQYFGPGTRLTVT.

The chain employs TRBV7-2 and TRBJ1-2; 9 nucleotides line up with TRBD1. After removal of 5 bases from V and 4 bases from J, the junction contained 2 bases not matched to a gene. The CDR3 extends over 13 amino acids. Germline V gene sequence: CDR1 SGHTA, CDR2 FQGNSA. This CDR3 reads CASSMGQGYGYTF. The CDR3 DNA follows: TGTGCCAGCAGCATGGGACAGGGCTATGGCTACACCTTC.

This chain links TRBV13 with TRBJ1-5; possibly TRBD1 for D (6 bases). The CDR3 contains 13 residues. V lost 5 bases to trimming and J lost 7 bases, with 12 bases between them. Germline assignment: CDR1 PRHDT and CDR2 FYEKMQ (reference sequence). In nucleotides, the CDR3 is TGTGCCAGCAGCACACAGGGATTCCAGCCCCAGCATTTT. This codes for CASSTQGFQPQHF.

V usage is TRBV5-4 and J usage is TRBJ2-1; D is perhaps TRBD1 (6 bases). Germline CDR1 and CDR2: SGHNT and YYREEE (reference sequence). The V end lost 4 bases, the J end lost 4 bases, and 9 bases lay between the germline ends. The CDR3 consists of 13 residues. The CDR3 here is CASSPTGYNEQFF. In DNA, the CDR3 is TGTGCCAGCAGCCCCACAGGGTACAATGAGCAGTTCTTC. Looking up the rest from reference TRBV5-4 and TRBJ2-1 gives the full variable domain: ETGVTQSPTHLIKTRGQQVTLRCSSQSGHNTVSWYQQALGQGPQFIFQYYREEENGRGNFPPRFSGLQFPNYSSELNVNALELDDSALYLCASSPTGYNEQFFGPGTRLTVL.

The rearrangement uses TRBV5-1 and TRBJ2-3; D is perhaps TRBD2 (5 bases). The V gene's germline CDR1 is SGHRS and CDR2 YFSETQ. The V gene lost 3 bases and the J gene lost 2 bases, with 10 bases spanning the gap. The CDR3 extends over 14 amino acids. This chain's CDR3 is CASSSQRITDTQYF. Written as DNA, the CDR3 is TGCGCCAGCAGCTCCCAGCGGATCACAGATACGCAGTATTTT.

There are many counts of this clone. The CDR3 region has the DNA TGTGCCAGCAGGAGCCCAGTTAGACCGGGACTAGCGGGAGAGGAGGAGCAGTTCTTC. Protein product: CASRSPVRPGLAGEEEQFF. The chain joins TRBV7-8 to TRBJ2-1; 14 nucleotides align to TRBD2. The V segment lost 6 bases and the J segment 10 bases; nucleotides outside the gene matches: 20. Germline V gene sequence: CDR1 SGHVS, CDR2 FQNEAQ. The CDR3 is 19 amino acids.

The chain combines TRBV29-1 with TRBJ2-1; 10 bases map to TRBD2. The CDR3 extends over 14 amino acids. CDR1 is SQVTM and CDR2 is ANQGSEA in the germline V gene. V trimming: 6 bases; J trimming: 1 base; junction bases outside the gene matches: 3. This chain's CDR3 is CSVAAGGSYNEQFF. CDR3 bases: TGCAGCGTGGCAGCGGGAGGGTCCTACAATGAGCAGTTCTTC.

This clone was observed once. The rearrangement joins TRBV10-2 to TRBJ2-2; D is unclear. The CDR3 has 11 residues. Trimming left V 8 bases short and J 1 base short, with 2 bases between. Germline V lookup: CDR1 WSHSY, CDR2 SAAADI. CDR3 amino acids: CASRNTGELFF. For the CDR3, the DNA is TGCGCCAGCCGGAACACCGGGGAGCTGTTTTTT.

The V gene is TRBV27, the J gene TRBJ2-4; D is perhaps TRBD1 (6 bases). The CDR3 consists of 14 residues. Germline loops: CDR1 MNHEY, CDR2 SMNVEV (reference sequence). The V end was cut by 3 bases, the J end by 1 base, with 7 bases between. CDR3 protein: CASSFQGAKNIQYF. The CDR3 region has the DNA TGTGCCAGCAGTTTCCAGGGGGCCAAAAACATTCAGTACTTC.

This clone was seen only a few times. This chain connects TRBV21-1 to TRBJ2-7; the D call in the table, TRBD1, was not verified against the DNA. TRBV21-1 is a pseudogene locus. The CDR3 totals 18 residues. The CDR3 reads CASPPRDRASQSSYEQYF. Written as DNA, the CDR3 is TGTGCCAGCCCGCCTCGGGACAGGGCTTCTCAGAGCTCCTACGAGCAGTACTTC.

The chain couples TRBV6-6 to TRBJ1-1; D is possibly TRBD1 (5 bases). In germline, CDR1 is MNHNY, CDR2 SVGAGI (reference sequence). The CDR3 is 15 amino acids. V dropped 2 bases and J dropped 6 bases, with 16 bases sitting between them. The CDR3 sequence is CASSYTGEKVPEAFF. The CDR3 nucleotides are TGTGCCAGCAGTTACACGGGGGAGAAGGTCCCTGAAGCTTTCTTT.

This clone was counted only a few times. The chain couples TRBV5-1 to TRBJ2-7, with D uncertain. The CDR3 runs to 14 residues. Germline lookup yields CDR1 SGHRS and CDR2 YFSETQ. With 1 base removed from V and 0 bases from J, the gap between germline ends came to 8 bases. CDR3: CASSLSLASYEQYF. The CDR3 DNA is TGCGCCAGCAGCTTGTCTCTGGCCTCCTACGAGCAGTACTTC. Variable domain in full (rest from reference TRBV5-1 and TRBJ2-7): KAGVTQTPRYLIKTRGQQVTLSCSPISGHRSVSWYQQTPGQGLQFLFEYFSETQRNKGNFPGRFSGRQFSNSRSEMNVSTLELGDSALYLCASSLSLASYEQYFGPGTRLTVT.